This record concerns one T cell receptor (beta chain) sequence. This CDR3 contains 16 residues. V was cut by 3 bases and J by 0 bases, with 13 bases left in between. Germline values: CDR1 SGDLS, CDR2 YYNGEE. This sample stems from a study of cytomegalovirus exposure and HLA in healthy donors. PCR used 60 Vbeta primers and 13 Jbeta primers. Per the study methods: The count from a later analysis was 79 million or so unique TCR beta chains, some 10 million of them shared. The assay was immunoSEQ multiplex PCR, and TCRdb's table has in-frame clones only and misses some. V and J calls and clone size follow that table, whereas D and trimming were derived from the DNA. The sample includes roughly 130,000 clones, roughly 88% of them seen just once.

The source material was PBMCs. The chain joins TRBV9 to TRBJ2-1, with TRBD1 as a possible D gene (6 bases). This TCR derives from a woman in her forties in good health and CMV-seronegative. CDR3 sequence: CASSEQQGSSYNEQFF. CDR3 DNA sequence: TGTGCCAGCAGCGAGCAACAGGGTAGCTCCTACAATGAGCAGTTCTTC.